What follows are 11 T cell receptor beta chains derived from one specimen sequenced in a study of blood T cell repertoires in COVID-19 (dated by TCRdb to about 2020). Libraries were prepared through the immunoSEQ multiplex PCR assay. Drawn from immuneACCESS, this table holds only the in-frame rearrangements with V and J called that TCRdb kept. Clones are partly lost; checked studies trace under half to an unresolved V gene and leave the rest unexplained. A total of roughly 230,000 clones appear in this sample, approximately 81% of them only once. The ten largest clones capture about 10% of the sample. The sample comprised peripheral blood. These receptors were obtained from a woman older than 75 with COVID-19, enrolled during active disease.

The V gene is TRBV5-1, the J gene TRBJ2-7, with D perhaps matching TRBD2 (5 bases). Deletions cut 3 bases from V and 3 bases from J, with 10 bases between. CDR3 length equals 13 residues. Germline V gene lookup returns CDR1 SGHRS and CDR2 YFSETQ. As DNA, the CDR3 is TGCGCCAGCAGCTCCGGGATCTTCTACGAGCAGTACTTC. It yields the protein CASSSGIFYEQYF.

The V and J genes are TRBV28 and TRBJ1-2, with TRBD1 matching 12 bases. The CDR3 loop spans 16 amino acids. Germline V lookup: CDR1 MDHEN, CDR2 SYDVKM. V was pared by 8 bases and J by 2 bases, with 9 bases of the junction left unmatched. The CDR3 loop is CASEGTGGYRNYGYTF. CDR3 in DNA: TGTGCCAGCGAGGGGACAGGGGGCTATAGAAACTATGGCTACACCTTC.

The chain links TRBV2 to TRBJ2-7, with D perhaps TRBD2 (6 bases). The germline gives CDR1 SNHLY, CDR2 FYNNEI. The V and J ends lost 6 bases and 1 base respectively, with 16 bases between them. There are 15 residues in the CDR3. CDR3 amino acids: CASSLRDFGSYEQYF. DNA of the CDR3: TGTGCCAGCAGCCTCCGGGACTTCGGGTCCTACGAGCAGTACTTC.

CDR3 protein: CATSGATGPDTQYF. The CDR3 DNA follows: TGTGCCACCAGTGGAGCCACAGGTCCAGATACGCAGTATTTT. The chain joins TRBV24-1 to TRBJ2-3; D may be TRBD1 (5 bases). The V and J ends lost 5 bases and 4 bases respectively, with 12 bases between them. Per the germline V gene, CDR1 is KGHDR and CDR2 is SFDVKD. The CDR3 is made up of 14 amino acids.

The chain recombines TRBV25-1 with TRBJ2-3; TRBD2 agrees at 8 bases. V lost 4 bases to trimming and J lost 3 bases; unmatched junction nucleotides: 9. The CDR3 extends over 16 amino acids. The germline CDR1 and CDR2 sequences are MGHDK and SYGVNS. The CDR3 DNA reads TGTGCCAGCAGTGGGGGGACTAGTTCCCCTACAGATACGCAGTATTTT. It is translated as CASSGGTSSPTDTQYF. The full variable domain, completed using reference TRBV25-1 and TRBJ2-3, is EADIYQTPRYLVIGTGKKITLECSQTMGHDKMYWYQQDPGMELHLIHYSYGVNSTEKGDLSSESTVSRIRTEHFPLTLESARPSHTSQYLCASSGGTSSPTDTQYFGPGTRLTVL.

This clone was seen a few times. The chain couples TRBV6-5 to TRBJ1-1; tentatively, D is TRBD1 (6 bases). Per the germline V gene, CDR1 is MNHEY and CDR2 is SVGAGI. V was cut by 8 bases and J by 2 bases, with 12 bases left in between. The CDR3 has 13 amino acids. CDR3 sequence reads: CASGGQFNTEAFF. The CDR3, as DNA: TGTGCCAGCGGCGGACAGTTTAACACTGAAGCTTTCTTT.

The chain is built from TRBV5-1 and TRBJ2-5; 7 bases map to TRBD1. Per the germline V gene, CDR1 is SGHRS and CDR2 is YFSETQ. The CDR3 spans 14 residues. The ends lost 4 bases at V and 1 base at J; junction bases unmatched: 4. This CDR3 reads CASSKTGLQETQYF. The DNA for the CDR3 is TGCGCCAGCAGCAAGACAGGGCTCCAAGAGACCCAGTACTTC.

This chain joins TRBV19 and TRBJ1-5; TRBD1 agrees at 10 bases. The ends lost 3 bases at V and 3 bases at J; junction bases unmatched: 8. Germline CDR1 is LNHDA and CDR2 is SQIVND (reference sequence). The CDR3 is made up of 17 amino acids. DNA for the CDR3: TGTGCCAGTAGTATTTTCGGGGGACAGGGGATCAATCAGCCCCAGCATTTT. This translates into CASSIFGGQGINQPQHF.

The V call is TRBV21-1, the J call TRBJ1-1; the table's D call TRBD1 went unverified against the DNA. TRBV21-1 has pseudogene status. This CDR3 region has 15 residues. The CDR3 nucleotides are TGTGCCAGCAGCAAAGGGTTCAGGGCGATTGCTGAAGCTTTCTTT. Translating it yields CASSKGFRAIAEAFF.

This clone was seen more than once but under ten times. This chain's CDR3 is CASSPLGQGSIGNTQYF. The CDR3 region has the DNA TGTGCCAGCAGCCCCCTAGGACAGGGAAGTATTGGAAATACGCAGTATTTT. The chain carries TRBV16 and TRBJ2-3; TRBD1 matches at 8 bases. Unmatched junction bases numbered 16, after V lost 4 bases and J lost 7 bases. The CDR3 is 17 residues long. Germline CDR1 reads KGHSY; CDR2 reads FQNENV.

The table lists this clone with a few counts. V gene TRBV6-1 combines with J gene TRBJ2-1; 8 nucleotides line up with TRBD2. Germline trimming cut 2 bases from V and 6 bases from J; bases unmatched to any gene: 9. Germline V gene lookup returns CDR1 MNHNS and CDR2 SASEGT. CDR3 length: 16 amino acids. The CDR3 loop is CASSELLGGARNEQFF. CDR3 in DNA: TGTGCCAGCAGTGAACTTCTCGGGGGGGCCCGCAATGAGCAGTTCTTC.